This T cell receptor beta chain was obtained from a study of CD8+CD57+ T cells in acquired aplastic anemia. This clonotype was detected ten times or more. The ends were cut back, 5 bases at V and 3 bases at J, with 11 bases in the middle. CDR1 MNHEY and CDR2 SVGAGI come from the germline V gene. The CDR3 extends over 13 amino acids. TCR beta VDJ and CDR3 were profiled, and genomic DNA was the template. TCRdb reanalysed the reads using MiXCR and keeps one entry per CDR3 protein. In the table there are about 190,000 distinct CDR3 sequences, roughly 56% of which are singletons. Sequencing used sorted CD4+, CD8+, or CD8+CD57+ T cells (not recorded which) from PBMCs. This chain uses TRBV6-5 with TRBJ2-7, with D possibly being TRBD1 (6 bases). This receptor was identified in a human donor in good health, serving as a control. Here the CDR3 reads CASSLGTLYEQYF. The CDR3 region has the DNA TGTGCCAGCAGTCTCGGGACACTCTACGAGCAGTACTTC.